The sequence of this T cell receptor beta chain was determined in a study of shared clonotypes between healthy human individuals. The overall study: Donor ages ranged 18 to 49 years: a couple of women, a few men.

V dropped 4 bases and J dropped 3; count of bases not matched to a gene: 3. Germline V gene sequence: CDR1 MDHEN, CDR2 SYDVKM. The CDR3 totals 14 residues. The genomic DNA of each subset was split evenly across several immunoSEQ plates. Sequencing used immunoSEQ multiplex PCR; TCRdb keeps in-frame clones, though not all of them. The table records 550,000 to 700,000 clones, around four fifths of them present only once. The specimen was memory CD4+ T cells sorted from blood. Subset noted: CD45RA-negative fraction. The clonotype originates from a woman in her 30s in good health. The chain links TRBV28 to TRBJ2-7, with 10 bases that match TRBD1. The DNA of the CDR3 is TGTGCCAGCAGTTCGGGGGACAGGGGCTACGAGCAGTACTTC. Translating gives CASSSGDRGYEQYF.